The 15 T cell receptor beta chains reported below all come from one sample, sequenced in a study of graft-versus-host responses after intestinal transplantation. These TCRs are of unknown antigen specificity. Some clones are missing from TCRdb's copy, which holds only in-frame ones; the method was immunoSEQ multiplex PCR. The sample contains roughly 30,000 clones, about four fifths of which appear only once. Source: unstimulated CD8+ T cells sorted from spleen or lymph node cells, taken before intestinal transplant. The source is a human donor who received an intestinal transplant.

This chain connects TRBV28 to TRBJ1-5; 9 bases are a match to TRBD1. The CDR3 consists of 14 residues. V lost 6 bases and J lost 4; bases outside the gene matches: 4. Germline-derived CDR1 and CDR2 are MDHEN and SYDVKM. In DNA form, the CDR3 reads TGTGCCAGCAGAGGGACAGGGAGGAATCAGCCCCAGCATTTT. It encodes CASRGTGRNQPQHF. Using reference TRBV28 and TRBJ1-5 for the parts outside the CDR3, the full variable domain is DVKVTQSSRYLVKRTGEKVFLECVQDMDHENMFWYRQDPGLGLRLIYFSYDVKMKEKGDIPEGYSVSREKKERFSLILESASTNQTSMYLCASRGTGRNQPQHFGDGTRLSIL.

The chain has TRBV13 and TRBJ1-4; possibly TRBD1 for D (5 bases). The germline CDR1 and CDR2 sequences are PRHDT and FYEKMQ (reference sequence). Trimming removed 3 bases at V and 4 bases at J, with 9 bases between. The CDR3 runs to 14 residues. The CDR3 sequence is CASSFGGFNEKLFF. The CDR3 DNA reads as TGTGCCAGCAGCTTTGGGGGGTTTAATGAAAAACTGTTTTTT. Full variable domain (remainder filled in from reference TRBV13 and TRBJ1-4): AAGVIQSPRHLIKEKRETATLKCYPIPRHDTVYWYQQGPGQDPQFLISFYEKMQSDKGSIPDRFSAQQFSDYHSELNMSSLELGDSALYFCASSFGGFNEKLFFGSGTQLSVL.

The gene calls are TRBV13 and TRBJ2-3; TRBD1 matches at 9 bases. V was pared by 4 bases and J by 3 bases, with 8 bases of the junction left unmatched. This CDR3 has 16 amino acids. Looked up from germline, CDR1 is PRHDT and CDR2 is FYEKMQ (reference sequence). CDR3 region: CASSSFGTGTTDTQYF. The DNA of the CDR3 is TGTGCCAGCAGCTCTTTCGGGACAGGGACGACAGATACGCAGTATTTT.

Comment on this clone: At one of its ends the junction is not consistent with the germline gene, which may arise from a read error. The chain uses TRBV5-4 and TRBJ2-1, with D tentatively TRBD2 (6 bases). Germline V lookup: CDR1 SGHNT, CDR2 YYREEE (reference sequence). The CDR3 runs 11 residues. CDR3 loop: CASSPGLGWVF. The CDR3 DNA sequence: TGTGCCAGCAGTCCGGGACTGGGCTGGGTCTTC.

V and J are TRBV2 and TRBJ2-5; D may correspond to TRBD1 or TRBD2 (5 bases each). Germline values: CDR1 SNHLY, CDR2 FYNNEI. V was trimmed by 7 bases and J by 5 bases, leaving 11 bases between them. This CDR3 is built from 12 residues. The CDR3 loop is CASTEGRETQYF. Written as DNA, the CDR3 is TGTGCCAGCACTGAGGGGCGGGAGACCCAGTACTTC.

This clone was seen a few times. V is TRBV27 and J is TRBJ2-1; the match to TRBD2 covers 12 bases. The germline V gene has CDR1 MNHEY and CDR2 SMNVEV (reference sequence). CDR3 length equals 15 residues. The ends lost 5 bases at V and 10 bases at J; junction bases unmatched: 9. The CDR3 loop reads CASSPGASGRDEQFF. DNA for the CDR3: TGTGCCAGCAGTCCAGGCGCTAGCGGGAGGGACGAGCAGTTCTTC.

The chain uses TRBV2 and TRBJ2-1; 13 positions match TRBD2. CDR3 size: 16 residues. Germline trimming cut 6 bases from V and 4 bases from J; bases unmatched to any gene: 6. Germline-derived CDR1 and CDR2 are SNHLY and FYNNEI. This CDR3 reads CASRLAGGPGYNEQFF. In DNA, the CDR3 is TGTGCCAGCAGACTAGCGGGAGGGCCAGGGTACAATGAGCAGTTCTTC.

The rearrangement joins TRBV28 to TRBJ2-7, with TRBD2 identical over 16 bases. The CDR3 length is 16 residues. V lost 3 bases and J lost 4; bases outside the gene matches: 3. The germline gives CDR1 MDHEN, CDR2 SYDVKM. The CDR3 coding sequence is TGTGCCAGCAGTTTCGGGACTAGCGGGAGGGCGTACGAGCAGTACTTC. Residues: CASSFGTSGRAYEQYF.

The chain combines TRBV7-3 with TRBJ1-3; D uncertain. Per germline, CDR1 SGHTA and CDR2 FQGTGA. V gave up 8 bases and J gave up 9 bases, with 17 bases separating them. This CDR3 is 13 amino acids long. The CDR3 DNA follows: TGTGCCAGCGCCGCCGAGGTCGGGAGCACCATATATTTT. Its protein product is CASAAEVGSTIYF.

V gene TRBV19 combines with J gene TRBJ2-7; tentative D call: TRBD2 (6 bases). This CDR3 has 13 residues. Trimming pared 3 bases from V and 3 bases from J, leaving 9 bases between. Per the germline V gene, CDR1 is LNHDA and CDR2 is SQIVND (reference sequence). CDR3 protein: CASSMSGVYEQYF. DNA of the CDR3: TGTGCCAGTAGTATGTCGGGGGTCTACGAGCAGTACTTC.

This chain joins TRBV27 and TRBJ1-2; no clear D gene. Germline loops: CDR1 MNHEY, CDR2 SMNVEV (reference sequence). The CDR3 runs to 13 residues. The ends were cut back, 3 bases at V and 4 bases at J, with 9 bases in the middle. CDR3 in amino acids: CASSFRGIYGYTF. DNA of the CDR3: TGTGCCAGCAGTTTCCGGGGTATCTATGGCTACACCTTC.

This chain links TRBV10-3 with TRBJ2-7; no reliable D call. The CDR3 has 13 residues. Germline CDR1 is ENHRY and CDR2 is SYGVKD. The germline V and J ends were trimmed by 4 bases and 3 bases, with 10 bases remaining between them. CDR3 loop: CAISASTVYEQYF. CDR3 DNA sequence: TGTGCCATCAGTGCATCGACTGTCTACGAGCAGTACTTC.

The chain is built from TRBV7-9 and TRBJ2-2; D remains ambiguous. The V and J ends lost 5 bases and 1 base respectively, with 11 bases between them. Germline V gene lookup returns CDR1 SEHNR and CDR2 FQNEAQ (reference sequence). This CDR3 region has 15 residues. The chain's CDR3 is CASSPVQLNTGELFF. The CDR3 nucleotides are TGTGCCAGCAGCCCCGTGCAACTGAACACCGGGGAGCTGTTTTTT. Filled out from reference TRBV7-9 and TRBJ2-2, the complete variable domain reads DTGVSQNPRHKITKRGQNVTFRCDPISEHNRLYWYRQTLGQGPEFLTYFQNEAQLEKSRLLSDRFSAERPKGSFSTLEIQRTEQGDSAMYLCASSPVQLNTGELFFGEGSRLTVL.

The chain employs TRBV6-5 and TRBJ2-7; 7 bases are a match to TRBD1. Trimming removed 6 bases from V and 2 bases from J; junction bases left unmatched: 4. Germline values: CDR1 MNHEY, CDR2 SVGAGI. The CDR3 loop spans 13 amino acids. CDR3 bases: TGTGCCAGCAGGGGGACAGCTCCCTACGAGCAGTACTTC. Translating it yields CASRGTAPYEQYF.

The chain couples TRBV28 to TRBJ1-1; no clear D gene. Between the trimmed V and J ends, which lost 5 bases and 3 bases, there was a span of 16 bases. Germline V gives CDR1 MDHEN, CDR2 SYDVKM. The CDR3 length is 15 residues. The CDR3 here is CASSTTAGFDTEAFF. As DNA, the CDR3 is TGTGCCAGCAGTACAACCGCGGGTTTTGACACTGAAGCTTTCTTT.